This T cell receptor (beta chain) is drawn from a study of tumor and adjacent non-tumor tissue in lung cancer. Study-level findings and limits: Tumor TCR diversity, when higher, was linked to shorter survival.

No cell sorting was done before RNA was extracted from the tissue. Three rounds of nested PCR, following a modified ARM-PCR protocol, produced the TCRbeta library. TCRdb re-called the multiplex PCR reads through MiXCR, storing one row per CDR3 protein. Found here are 75,000 to 95,000 distinct CDR3 sequences, about 70% of them singletons; the top ten hold about 18%. Note on this clonotype: Its antigen is unknown. The junction shows a germline mismatch at one end, possibly a read error.

This CDR3 is 14 amino acids long. Germline loops: CDR1 DFQATT, CDR2 SNEGSKA (reference sequence). This chain connects TRBV20-1 to TRBJ2-3; D may be TRBD2 (6 bases). The clonotype was recovered from a man aged 55-75 years with non-small cell lung cancer. Sequencing used lung tumor tissue. The CDR3, as DNA: TGCAGTGCTAAGACTAGTGGGAGCGCAGATATGCAGTATTTT. Protein product: CSAKTSGSADMQYF.